A selection of T cell receptor beta chains follows, all from one sample in a study of T cell changes during pregnancy in multiple sclerosis. The data were produced by immunoSEQ multiplex PCR, yet TCRdb's version contains in-frame clones alone and is incomplete. The sample includes about 69,000 clones, around nine tenths of them seen just once. The sample was peripheral blood, taken before pregnancy. The receptors were sampled from a female donor with multiple sclerosis, enrolled in a pregnancy study. Each CDR3 is given without its conserved first and last residue.

cdr3_length v_call cdr3_aa
14 TRBV10-3 AISLWGGTAYNEQF
16 TRBV5-1 ASSSIPTSGSESGELF
14 TRBV5-1 ASSLGLAGGQETQY
14 TRBV5-4 ASSHTSGRSLREQY
13 TRBV7-2 ASSLGDRINQPQH
13 TRBV6-1 ASSERGQGHQPQH
11 TRBV19 ASSLDREYEQY
14 TRBV7-9 ASRKPHLDTNYGYT
13 TRBV19 ASSFGGSSYNEQF
13 TRBV5-1 ASSLMRGPESEQY
14 TRBV6-5 ANSWNAGPTRNTIY
10 TRBV6-1 ASGGRAHEQY
15 TRBV7-9 ASSLAIFGQPTYEQY
13 TRBV6-1 ASSRGQGAEETQY
12 TRBV4-3 ASSQRTGDDEQY
12 TRBV27 ASSTRLTNEKLF
13 TRBV19 ASSRTSGMSYEQY
10 TRBV27 ASSFTGAEAF
13 TRBV19 ASSLEGLALQPQH
13 TRBV6-1 ASRVTSGTTDTQY
13 TRBV4-3 ASSQDSGQGIGYT
12 TRBV6-4 ASSDPQGAETQY
11 TRBV15 ATSARFLEKLF
14 TRBV6-1 ASSQETGLAYNEQF
14 TRBV19 ASTPGTGRYTGELF
13 TRBV10-3 AISVTGIYSYEQY
14 TRBV9 ASSVSPLGNTDTQY
11 TRBV7-8 ASSPVRVEELF
13 TRBV6-1 ASSEGGRNTGELF
16 TRBV5-4 ASSLRGSLAANTGELF
11 TRBV10-3 ALSGTGVYGYT
13 TRBV18 ASSPTRQALETQY
12 TRBV30 ACYLGQPSGEQY
9 TRBV9 ASSGNYEQY
12 TRBV27 ASIRSGGTDTQY
9 TRBV20-1 SARSAGRAF
14 TRBV15 ATSYLRTGAYNEQF
13 TRBV10-3 AISVEQGGKNIQY
10 TRBV2 AKGTGFYEQY
9 TRBV29-1 SASGQTEAF
12 TRBV19 ASSAIDGYYEQY
13 TRBV11-2 ASSLSSGSTYEQY
11 TRBV6-1 ASIRGMPDTQY
12 TRBV5-1 ASSRTGENYEQY
12 TRBV28 ASSTTGDDQPQH
14 TRBV7-9 ASSLPLGQLDNEQF
12 TRBV7-9 ASSWGQGTDTQY
13 TRBV6-5 ASSSVPNGVGEQY
13 TRBV19 ASSNPQGGTGELF
9 TRBV6-1 ASREVRTQY
13 TRBV14 ASNLAGSSGGTQY
16 TRBV23-1 ASSQPIRTGLGNTEAF
10 TRBV30 AWIVGDSGYT